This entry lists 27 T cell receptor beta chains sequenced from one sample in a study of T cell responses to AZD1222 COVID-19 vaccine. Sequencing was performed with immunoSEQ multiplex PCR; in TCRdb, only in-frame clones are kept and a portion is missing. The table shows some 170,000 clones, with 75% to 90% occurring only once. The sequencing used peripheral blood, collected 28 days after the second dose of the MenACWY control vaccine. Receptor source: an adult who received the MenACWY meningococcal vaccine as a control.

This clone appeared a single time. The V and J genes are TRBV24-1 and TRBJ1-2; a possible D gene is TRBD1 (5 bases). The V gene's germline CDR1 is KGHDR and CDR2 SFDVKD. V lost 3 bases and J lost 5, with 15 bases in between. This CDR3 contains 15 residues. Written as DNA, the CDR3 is TGTGCCACCAGTGATGGAGGGGCGAAGGGATATGGCTACACCTTC. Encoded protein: CATSDGGAKGYGYTF.

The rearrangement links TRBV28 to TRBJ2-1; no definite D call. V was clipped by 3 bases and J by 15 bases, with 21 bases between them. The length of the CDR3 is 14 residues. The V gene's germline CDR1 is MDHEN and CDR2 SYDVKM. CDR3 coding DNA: TGTGCCAGCAGTTTTTACCCCCCGACGGAGCCGTCGTTCTTC. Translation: CASSFYPPTEPSFF.

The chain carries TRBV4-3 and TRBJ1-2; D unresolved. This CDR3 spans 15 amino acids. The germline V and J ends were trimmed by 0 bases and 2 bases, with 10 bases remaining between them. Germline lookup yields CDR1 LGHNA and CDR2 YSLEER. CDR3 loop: CASSQEMRHNYGYTF. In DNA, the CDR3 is TGCGCCAGCAGCCAAGAAATGCGACACAACTATGGCTACACCTTC.

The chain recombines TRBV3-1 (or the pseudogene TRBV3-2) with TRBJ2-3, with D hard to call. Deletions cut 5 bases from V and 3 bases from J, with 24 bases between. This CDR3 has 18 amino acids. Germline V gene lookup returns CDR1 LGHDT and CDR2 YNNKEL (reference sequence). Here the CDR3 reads CASSDLFIPLERTDTQYF. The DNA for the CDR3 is TGTGCCAGCAGCGACCTTTTTATACCATTAGAGAGGACAGATACGCAGTATTTT.

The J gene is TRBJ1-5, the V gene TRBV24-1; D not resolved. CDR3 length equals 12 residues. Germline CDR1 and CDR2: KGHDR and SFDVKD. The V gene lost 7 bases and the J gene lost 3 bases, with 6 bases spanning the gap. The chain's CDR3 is CATSRNNQPQHF. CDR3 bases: TGTGCCACCAGCAGGAACAATCAGCCCCAGCATTTT.

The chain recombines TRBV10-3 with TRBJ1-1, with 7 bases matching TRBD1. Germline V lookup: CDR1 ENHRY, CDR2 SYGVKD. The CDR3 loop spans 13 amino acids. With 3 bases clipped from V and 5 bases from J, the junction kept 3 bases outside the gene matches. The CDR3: CAISDSTGTEAFF. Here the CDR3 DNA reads TGTGCCATCAGTGACTCGACAGGGACTGAAGCTTTCTTT.

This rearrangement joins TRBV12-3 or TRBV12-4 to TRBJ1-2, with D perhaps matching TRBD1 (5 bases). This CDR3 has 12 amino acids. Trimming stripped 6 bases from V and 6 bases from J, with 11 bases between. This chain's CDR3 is CASSPGTHGYTF. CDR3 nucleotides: TGTGCCAGCAGCCCCGGGACCCATGGCTACACCTTC.

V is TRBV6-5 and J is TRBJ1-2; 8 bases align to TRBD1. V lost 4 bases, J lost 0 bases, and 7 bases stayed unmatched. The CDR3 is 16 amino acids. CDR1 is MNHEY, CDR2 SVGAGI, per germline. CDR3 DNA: TGTGCCAGCAGTTCCTACGACAGGGGAGCTAACTATGGCTACACCTTC. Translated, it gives CASSSYDRGANYGYTF.

CDR3 in amino acids: CASSPPGRAATMRQFF. CDR3 nucleotides: TGTGCCAGCAGCCCCCCCGGTAGGGCCGCTACAATGAGGCAGTTCTTC. The gene calls are TRBV7-2 and TRBJ2-1; D gene unclear. Germline V CDR1 and CDR2: SGHTA, FQGNSA. Trimming shortened V by 5 bases and J by 12 bases, and 26 bases separated the two germline ends. There are 16 residues in the CDR3.

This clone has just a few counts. CDR3 in amino acids: CASSPRSGQGYRNEQFF. CDR3 in DNA: TGTGCCAGCAGCCCCAGATCTGGACAGGGTTATCGCAATGAGCAGTTCTTC. The chain couples TRBV9 to TRBJ2-1; TRBD1 agrees at 8 bases. From germline, CDR1 is SGDLS and CDR2 YYNGEE. The CDR3 loop spans 17 amino acids. V lost 4 bases, J lost 6 bases, and 15 bases stayed unmatched.

The CDR3 DNA is TGCGCCAGCAGCCAGGTTAGCGGGAGCTCCTACAATGAGCAGTTCTTC. Its translation is CASSQVSGSSYNEQFF. The V call is TRBV4-1, the J call TRBJ2-1; the match to TRBD2 covers 9 bases. This CDR3 region has 16 residues. V gave up 3 bases and J gave up 0 bases; unmatched junction bases: 3. The V gene's germline CDR1 is MGHRA and CDR2 YSYEKL.

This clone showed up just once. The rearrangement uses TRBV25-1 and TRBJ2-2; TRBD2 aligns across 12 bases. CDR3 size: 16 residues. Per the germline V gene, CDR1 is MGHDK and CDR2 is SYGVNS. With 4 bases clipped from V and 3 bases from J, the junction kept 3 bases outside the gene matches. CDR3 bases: TGTGCCAGCAGTGGGACTAGCGGGAAGGACACCGGGGAGCTGTTTTTT. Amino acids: CASSGTSGKDTGELFF.

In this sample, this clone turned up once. The CDR3 DNA is TGTGCCAGCAGTTTCAAAACTACGGAGGCGGTAGCGCAGTACTTC. Translated: CASSFKTTEAVAQYF. The chain carries TRBV6-6 and TRBJ2-7; a possible D gene is TRBD2 (5 bases). The CDR3 length is 15 residues. In germline, CDR1 is MNHNY, CDR2 SVGAGI (reference sequence). Trimming pared 4 bases from V and 9 bases from J, leaving 22 bases between.

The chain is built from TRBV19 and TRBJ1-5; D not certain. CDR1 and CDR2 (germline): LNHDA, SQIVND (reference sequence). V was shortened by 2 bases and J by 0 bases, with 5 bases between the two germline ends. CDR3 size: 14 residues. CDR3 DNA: TGTGCCAGTAGTATATCGGATAGCAATCAGCCCCAGCATTTT. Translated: CASSISDSNQPQHF.

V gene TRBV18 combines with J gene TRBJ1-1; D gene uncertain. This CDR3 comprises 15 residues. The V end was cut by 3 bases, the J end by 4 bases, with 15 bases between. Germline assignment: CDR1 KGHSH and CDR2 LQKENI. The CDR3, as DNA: TGTGCCAGCTCACCTTCAGCCCGCCGGGGCACTGAAGCTTTCTTT. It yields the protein CASSPSARRGTEAFF.

The CDR3 bases are TGTGCCAGCAGCTTAGCGCCCCCTAATCAGCCCCAGCATTTT. Encoded protein: CASSLAPPNQPQHF. The chain couples TRBV7-2 to TRBJ1-5; D is ambiguous. Germline CDR1 reads SGHTA; CDR2 reads FQGNSA. CDR3 size: 14 residues. V was clipped by 0 bases and J by 4 bases, with 7 bases between them.

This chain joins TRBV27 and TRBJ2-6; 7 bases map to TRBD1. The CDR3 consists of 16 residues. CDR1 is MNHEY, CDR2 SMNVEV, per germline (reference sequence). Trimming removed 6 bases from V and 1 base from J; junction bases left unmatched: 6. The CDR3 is CASSLNRGSGANVLTF. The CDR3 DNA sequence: TGTGCCAGCAGCTTAAACAGGGGATCTGGGGCCAACGTCCTGACTTTC.

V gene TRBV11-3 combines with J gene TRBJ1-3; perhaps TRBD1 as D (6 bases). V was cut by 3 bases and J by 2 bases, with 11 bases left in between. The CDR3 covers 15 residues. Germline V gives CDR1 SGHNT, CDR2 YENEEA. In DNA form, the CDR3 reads TGTGCCAGCAGCTTCGACGGGGGCCCTGGAAACACCATATATTTT. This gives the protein CASSFDGGPGNTIYF.

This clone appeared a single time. The CDR3 loop reads CASTKRVQTRDTQYF. For the CDR3, the DNA is TGTGCCAGCACCAAAAGGGTTCAGACCAGAGATACGCAGTATTTT. V usage is TRBV21-1 and J usage is TRBJ2-3. TRBV21-1 is given as a pseudogene. This CDR3 region has 15 residues.

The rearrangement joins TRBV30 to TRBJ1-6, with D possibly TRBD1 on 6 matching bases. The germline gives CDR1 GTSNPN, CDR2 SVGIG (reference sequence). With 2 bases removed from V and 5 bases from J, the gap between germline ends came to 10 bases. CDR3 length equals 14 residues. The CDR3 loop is CAWSRDINNSPLHF. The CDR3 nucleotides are TGTGCCTGGAGTCGGGACATAAATAATTCACCCCTCCACTTT. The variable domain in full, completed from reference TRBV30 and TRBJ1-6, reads SQTIHQWPATLVQPVGSPLSLECTVEGTSNPNLYWYRQAAGRGLQLLFYSVGIGQISSEVPQNLSASRPQDRQFILSSKKLLLSDSGFYLCAWSRDINNSPLHFGNGTRLTVT.

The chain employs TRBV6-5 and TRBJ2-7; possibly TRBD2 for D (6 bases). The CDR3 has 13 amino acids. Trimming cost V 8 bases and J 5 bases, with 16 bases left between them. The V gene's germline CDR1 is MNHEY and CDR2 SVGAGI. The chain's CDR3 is CASEKGRQDEQYF. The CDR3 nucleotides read TGTGCCAGCGAAAAGGGGAGGCAGGACGAGCAGTACTTC.

The CDR3 nucleotides read TGTGCCAGCAGCCCTGGGGACAGCTCCTACGAGCAGTACTTC. Translating it yields CASSPGDSSYEQYF. This sequence joins TRBV11-2 and TRBJ2-7, with 7 bases fitting TRBD1. This CDR3 spans 14 amino acids. V was clipped by 5 bases and J by 0 bases; unmatched bases: 4. Germline loops: CDR1 SGHAT, CDR2 FQNNGV.

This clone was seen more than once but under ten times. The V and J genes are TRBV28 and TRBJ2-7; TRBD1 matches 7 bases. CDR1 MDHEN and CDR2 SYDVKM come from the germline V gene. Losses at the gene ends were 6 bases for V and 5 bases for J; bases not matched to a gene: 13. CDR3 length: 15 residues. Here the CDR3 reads CASSVPHRGRDEQYF. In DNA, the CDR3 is TGTGCCAGCAGCGTGCCGCACAGGGGCCGCGACGAGCAGTACTTC.

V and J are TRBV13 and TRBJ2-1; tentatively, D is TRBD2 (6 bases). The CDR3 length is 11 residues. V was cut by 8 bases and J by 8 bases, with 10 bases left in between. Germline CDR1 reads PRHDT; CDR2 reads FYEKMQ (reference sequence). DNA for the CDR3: TGTGCCAGCGTGCGGGAATATGAGCAGTTCTTC. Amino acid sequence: CASVREYEQFF.

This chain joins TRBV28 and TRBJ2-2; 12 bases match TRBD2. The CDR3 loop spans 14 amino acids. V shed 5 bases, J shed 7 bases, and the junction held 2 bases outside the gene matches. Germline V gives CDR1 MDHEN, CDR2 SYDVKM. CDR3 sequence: CASSRLAGVGELFF. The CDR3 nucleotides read TGTGCCAGCAGTAGACTAGCGGGAGTCGGGGAGCTGTTTTTT.

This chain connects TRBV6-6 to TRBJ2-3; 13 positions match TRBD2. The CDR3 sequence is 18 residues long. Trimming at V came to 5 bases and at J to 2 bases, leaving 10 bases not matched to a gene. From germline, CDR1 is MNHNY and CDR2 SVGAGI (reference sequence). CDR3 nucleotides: TGTGCCAGCAGTCCTCACTCCGGGACTAGCGGGAACACAGATACGCAGTATTTT. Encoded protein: CASSPHSGTSGNTDTQYF.

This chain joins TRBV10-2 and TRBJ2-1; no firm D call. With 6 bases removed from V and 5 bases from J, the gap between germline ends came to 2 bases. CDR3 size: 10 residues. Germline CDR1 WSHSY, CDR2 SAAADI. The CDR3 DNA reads TGCGCCAGCAGGAACAATGAGCAGTTCTTC. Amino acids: CASRNNEQFF.